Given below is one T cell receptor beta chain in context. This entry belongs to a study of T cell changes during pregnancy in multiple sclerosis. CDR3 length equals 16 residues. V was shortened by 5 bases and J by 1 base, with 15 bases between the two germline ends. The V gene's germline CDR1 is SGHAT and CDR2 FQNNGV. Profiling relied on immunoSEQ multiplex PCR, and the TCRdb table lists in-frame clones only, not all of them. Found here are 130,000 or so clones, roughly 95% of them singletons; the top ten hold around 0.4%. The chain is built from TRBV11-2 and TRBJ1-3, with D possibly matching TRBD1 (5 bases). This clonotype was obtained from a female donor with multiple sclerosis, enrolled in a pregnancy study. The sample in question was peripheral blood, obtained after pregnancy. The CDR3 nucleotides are TGTGCCAGCAGCCTCCGGGGGGGGGTTTCTGGAAACACCATATATTTT. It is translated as CASSLRGGVSGNTIYF.